This section outlines one TCR beta chain sequence together with its context. The data are from a study of blood T cell repertoires in COVID-19. Study summary: Spain, Italy and the United States supplied samples that represented acute and convalescent COVID-19. PBMCs, B-cell-depleted T cells, or T cells were the source of the cDNA or gDNA that made up the material.

Original analysis: From reference gene primer amplification, estimates of nucleated cell counts were derived. TCRdb keeps only in-frame clones here, not all; method: immunoSEQ multiplex PCR. The D gene and trimming were derived from the DNA, and the V and J assignments and clone size from that table. The sample has 24,000 or so clones; 88% are singletons. Germline V lookup: CDR1 MNHEY, CDR2 SMNVEV (reference sequence). Unmatched junction bases numbered 6, after V lost 4 bases and J lost 9 bases. This CDR3 spans 15 amino acids. This sequence was found in a man aged 65-85 years in a cohort sampled during active COVID-19. The sequenced sample was peripheral blood. The chain has TRBV27 and TRBJ2-1, with 13 bases that match TRBD2. The CDR3 reads CASSWTSGRGSEQFF. Written as DNA, the CDR3 is TGTGCCAGCAGTTGGACTAGCGGGAGAGGGAGTGAGCAGTTCTTC.